This TCR beta chain comes out of a study of CXCR3-negative and CXCR3-positive naive CD8 T cells. Study information: Each library gave roughly 1.6 +/- 0.3 million of approximately 130 million TRB reads. Study observations and caveats: Memory CD8+ cells showed much lower diversity, while both naive subsets were comparably high. Naive CXCR3-negative cells resembled naive CXCR3-positive cells in TRBV-TRBJ usage; memory cells differed. CXCR3-positive naive cells carried more hydrophobic TRB CDR3s than CXCR3-negative naive cells did.

Germline loops: CDR1 SQVTM, CDR2 ANQGSEA. The CDR3 length is 13 residues. Identification of naive CD8+ T cells rested on CD45RO-CCR7+CD27+CD95- status. Through 5' RACE with UMI labels, the TRB cDNA libraries were prepared. TCRdb re-called the 5' RACE reads; every CDR3 protein appears as one record, without DNA. Here the sample table reports under 60,000 distinct CDR3 sequences. Points on this clonotype: Antigen unknown.

Input material: naive CXCR3+ CD8+ T cells from blood. Subset described: CD45RO-CCR7+CD27+CD95- naive CD8+ T cells expressing CXCR3 (TNR3+). The TCR was taken from a human donor in good health. Some clones in this sample may be carry-over from other donors' samples. V is TRBV29-1 and J is TRBJ2-7; TCRdb picks TRBD1, but there is no DNA to check that call. The CDR3 spells CSAQTGGSYEQYF.